This T cell receptor (beta chain) appears in the sequencing data of a study of blood T cell repertoires in COVID-19. The CDR3 spans 14 residues. Trimming at V came to 4 bases and at J to 7 bases, leaving 9 bases not matched to a gene. Germline CDR1 LGHDT, CDR2 YNNKEL (reference sequence). Authors' data handling: Reference gene primer amplification gave nucleated cell count estimates. Only in-frame clones appear in the TCRdb table, and some are missing; sequencing was by immunoSEQ multiplex PCR. The D gene and trimming were derived from the DNA, and the V and J assignments and clone size from that table. The sample records about 140,000 clones, roughly 80% being singletons.

The TCR comes from a man aged 45-65 years with acute or convalescent COVID-19. The chain joins TRBV3-1 (or the pseudogene TRBV3-2) to TRBJ2-5; 7 positions match TRBD1. Material: peripheral blood. CDR3: CASSPSDRQRTQYF. The CDR3 nucleotides are TGTGCCAGCAGCCCTTCGGACAGGCAAAGGACCCAGTACTTC.